These 32 T cell receptor beta chains were all obtained from the same sample, sequenced in a study of blood T cell repertoires in COVID-19. Assay used: immunoSEQ multiplex PCR; TCRdb lists only in-frame clones, some missing. Found here are around 230,000 clones, about 87% of them singletons; the top ten hold about 9.3%. Sequencing was done on a sample of PBMCs or T cells enriched from blood (not recorded which). The receptor set was obtained from a man in his late teens or twenties with acute COVID-19.

The chain carries TRBV12-3 or TRBV12-4 and TRBJ1-1, with D hard to call. V gave up 5 bases and J gave up 1 base, with 8 bases separating them. The CDR3 loop spans 13 amino acids. The CDR3 loop reads CASSLVWNTEAFF. CDR3 nucleotide sequence: TGTGCCAGCAGTCTTGTTTGGAACACTGAAGCTTTCTTT.

The V call is TRBV11-1, the J call TRBJ2-3, with TRBD2 identical over 12 bases. Germline loops: CDR1 SGHAT, CDR2 FQDESV (reference sequence). With 4 bases clipped from V and 2 bases from J, the junction kept 4 bases outside the gene matches. This CDR3 is built from 16 residues. The DNA for the CDR3 is TGTGCCAGCAGCTCAGGGACTAGCGGGCCCACAGATACGCAGTATTTT. Translating gives CASSSGTSGPTDTQYF. The entire variable domain, with the rest obtained from reference TRBV11-1 and TRBJ2-3, is as follows: EAEVAQSPRYKITEKSQAVAFWCDPISGHATLYWYRQILGQGPELLVQFQDESVVDDSQLPKDRFSAERLKGVDSTLKIQPAELGDSAMYLCASSSGTSGPTDTQYFGPGTRLTVL.

The rearrangement links TRBV6-4 to TRBJ2-3; 8 bases fit TRBD2. This CDR3 has 15 residues. V gave up 3 bases and J gave up 0 bases; unmatched junction bases: 2. Germline assignment: CDR1 MRHNA and CDR2 SNTAGT. CDR3 in DNA: TGTGCCAGCAGTGAGGCTAGCGGGAGCACAGATACGCAGTATTTT. Protein product: CASSEASGSTDTQYF.

This clone was observed a few times. V gene TRBV12-3 or TRBV12-4 combines with J gene TRBJ2-3; D ambiguous. The CDR3 runs to 11 residues. V was pared by 6 bases and J by 9 bases, with 10 bases between. CDR3 sequence (DNA): TGTGCCAGCAGACTCTACTTAACGCAGTATTTT. The encoded protein is CASRLYLTQYF.

The chain recombines TRBV4-1 with TRBJ2-7; D unresolved. The germline CDR1 and CDR2 sequences are MGHRA and YSYEKL. V lost 5 bases and J 3 bases, leaving 14 bases between the germline ends. The CDR3 covers 14 residues. Here the CDR3 reads CASSSINSNYEQYF. CDR3 nucleotide sequence: TGCGCCAGCAGCTCAATAAACAGCAACTACGAGCAGTACTTC.

The chain combines TRBV6-4 with TRBJ2-7; D possibly corresponds to TRBD1 (6 bases). V lost 3 bases and J lost 4, with 13 bases in between. Germline V gene sequence: CDR1 MRHNA, CDR2 SNTAGT. The CDR3 contains 14 residues. The CDR3 spells CASSEAQGPYEQYF. As DNA, the CDR3 is TGTGCCAGCAGTGAGGCACAGGGACCTTACGAGCAGTACTTC.

The chain recombines TRBV21-1 with TRBJ2-3; the table's D call, TRBD1, has no DNA check behind it. TRBV21-1 is a pseudogene segment. The CDR3 loop spans 17 amino acids. The CDR3 spells CASSNWDTESSTDTQYF. Here the CDR3 DNA reads TGTGCCAGCAGCAACTGGGACACGGAGTCTAGCACAGATACGCAGTATTTT.

This CDR3 is CASSQTPTGITDTQYF. DNA for the CDR3: TGCGCCAGCAGCCAAACACCGACAGGCATCACAGATACGCAGTATTTT. The chain combines TRBV4-3 with TRBJ2-3; the D gene is possibly TRBD1 (6 bases). This CDR3 comprises 16 residues. Trimming removed 2 bases from V and 2 bases from J, with 14 bases in between. Germline CDR1 LGHNA, CDR2 YSLEER.

This clone has a handful of counts. The J gene is TRBJ2-7, the V gene TRBV5-4; maybe TRBD1 (6 bases). Looked up from germline, CDR1 is SGHNT and CDR2 is YYREEE (reference sequence). Trimming shortened V by 4 bases and J by 4 bases, and 15 bases separated the two germline ends. The length of the CDR3 is 14 residues. The CDR3 sequence is CASSLQGQKYEQYF. The CDR3 nucleotides read TGTGCCAGCAGCCTCCAAGGACAGAAATACGAGCAGTACTTC.

This clone was detected only a few times. The CDR3 DNA reads as TGTGCCAGCAGTTACGAGGAGAACACTGAAGCTTTCTTT. Amino acids: CASSYEENTEAFF. V usage is TRBV6-5 and J usage is TRBJ1-1; unclear D gene. The V gene's germline CDR1 is MNHEY and CDR2 SVGAGI. Trimming left V 2 bases short and J 1 base short, with 5 bases between. The CDR3 contains 13 residues.

CDR3 DNA sequence: TGTGCCTGGAGTGTAACGGGAATACAGCCCCAGCATTTT. Translation: CAWSVTGIQPQHF. This chain connects TRBV30 to TRBJ1-5, with unresolved D. The CDR3 covers 13 residues. Germline values: CDR1 GTSNPN, CDR2 SVGIG (reference sequence). Trimming removed 0 bases from V and 7 bases from J, with 10 bases in between.

The rearrangement joins TRBV28 to TRBJ2-3, with TRBD1 matching 9 bases. The CDR3 consists of 16 residues. With 5 bases clipped from V and 3 bases from J, the junction kept 9 bases outside the gene matches. Germline CDR1 is MDHEN and CDR2 is SYDVKM. The chain's CDR3 is CASSPGQGEGTDTQYF. The CDR3, as DNA: TGTGCCAGCAGTCCGGGACAGGGAGAAGGGACAGATACGCAGTATTTT.

The chain joins TRBV25-1 to TRBJ1-6, with D possibly being TRBD1 (5 bases). The V gene lost 1 base and the J gene lost 7 bases, with 14 bases spanning the gap. This CDR3 has 16 amino acids. Germline CDR1 is MGHDK and CDR2 is SYGVNS. The CDR3 loop reads CASSESTGLPNSPLHF. CDR3 in DNA: TGTGCCAGCAGTGAATCTACAGGTCTACCGAATTCACCCCTCCACTTT.

A note on this clone: Other nucleotide sequences in the sample specify the same CDR3. The chain carries TRBV7-9 and TRBJ2-1; 11 nucleotides line up with TRBD2. In germline, CDR1 is SEHNR, CDR2 FQNEAQ (reference sequence). With 4 bases clipped from V and 1 base from J, the junction kept 3 bases outside the gene matches. This CDR3 is 16 amino acids long. The CDR3 sequence: CASSSTSGSSYNEQFF. The DNA for the CDR3 is TGTGCCAGCAGCTCTACTAGCGGGAGTTCCTACAATGAGCAGTTCTTC.

The rearrangement joins TRBV29-1 to TRBJ2-7; TRBD2 matches at 7 bases. After removal of 5 bases from V and 3 bases from J, the junction contained 22 bases not matched to a gene. The CDR3 sequence is 18 residues long. Germline CDR1 reads SQVTM; CDR2 reads ANQGSEA. CDR3 residues: CSVYAGRGTRVVFYEQYF. The CDR3, as DNA: TGCAGCGTTTACGCGGGGAGGGGTACCCGTGTCGTATTCTACGAGCAGTACTTC.

The chain couples TRBV1 to TRBJ2-5; TRBD2 is the table's D call and was not checked against the DNA. TRBV1 is an annotated pseudogene. The CDR3 runs 16 residues. CDR3 in amino acids: CTSSQASGGGQETQYF. In nucleotides, the CDR3 is TGCACCAGCAGCCAAGCTAGCGGGGGGGGTCAAGAGACCCAGTACTTC.

V is TRBV11-3 and J is TRBJ2-5, with a weak D call TRBD1 (6 bases). Germline V CDR1 and CDR2: SGHNT, YENEEA. CDR3 length equals 16 residues. V dropped 1 base and J dropped 5 bases, with 17 bases sitting between them. The CDR3, as DNA: TGTGCCAGCAGCTTAGCCAATGGGCAGGGGCCCGAGACCCAGTACTTC. Protein: CASSLANGQGPETQYF.

The chain recombines TRBV3-1 (or the pseudogene TRBV3-2) with TRBJ2-5; 8 bases line up with TRBD2. Germline-derived CDR1 and CDR2 are LGHDT and YNNKEL (reference sequence). This CDR3 is built from 15 residues. V lost 6 bases, J lost 5 bases, and 11 bases stayed unmatched. CDR3 DNA sequence: TGTGCCAGCAGTGGGGCCGGGAGGGCCGTTGAGACCCAGTACTTC. It yields the protein CASSGAGRAVETQYF.

V usage is TRBV5-5 and J usage is TRBJ1-1; 11 bases match TRBD1. V lost 2 bases to trimming and J lost 4 bases; unmatched junction nucleotides: 1. Germline CDR1 is SGHKS and CDR2 is YYEKEE (reference sequence). This CDR3 is built from 14 residues. CDR3 coding DNA: TGTGCCAGCAGCTTCGGGACAGGGGGCACTGAAGCTTTCTTT. Protein: CASSFGTGGTEAFF.

J is TRBJ2-1 and V is TRBV24-1; D possibly corresponds to TRBD1 (6 bases). V lost 0 bases to trimming and J lost 5 bases, with 10 bases between them. The CDR3 loop spans 15 amino acids. Per the germline V gene, CDR1 is KGHDR and CDR2 is SFDVKD. In DNA, the CDR3 is TGTGCCACCAGTGATTTGGGGGGCCGGGACAATGAGCAGTTCTTC. Translating gives CATSDLGGRDNEQFF.

This chain joins TRBV19 and TRBJ2-1, with D possibly TRBD2 on 6 matching bases. Germline CDR1 is LNHDA and CDR2 is SQIVND (reference sequence). The CDR3 is 13 amino acids. The V end lost 6 bases, the J end lost 7 bases, and 13 bases lay between the germline ends. The CDR3 DNA is TGTGCCAGTAGCACCGGACTATTTAATGAGCAGTTCTTC. Its protein is CASSTGLFNEQFF.

The chain is built from TRBV27 and TRBJ2-7, with TRBD1 matching over 10 bases. Germline loops: CDR1 MNHEY, CDR2 SMNVEV (reference sequence). The CDR3 covers 14 residues. Trimming removed 6 bases from V and 5 bases from J; junction bases left unmatched: 7. The CDR3: CASSLTGTGDEQYF. As DNA, the CDR3 is TGTGCCAGCAGCCTGACCGGGACAGGGGACGAGCAGTACTTC.

V gene TRBV5-4 combines with J gene TRBJ1-6; the D is unclear. Germline V gene sequence: CDR1 SGHNT, CDR2 YYREEE (reference sequence). V dropped 3 bases and J dropped 9 bases, with 13 bases sitting between them. This CDR3 has 14 residues. CDR3 nucleotide sequence: TGTGCCAGCAGCTCATGGGGAACTAGTTCACCCCTCCACTTT. Its translation: CASSSWGTSSPLHF.

The V call is TRBV4-3, the J call TRBJ1-4; 8 positions agree with TRBD1. The germline V gene has CDR1 LGHNA and CDR2 YSLEER. V lost 0 bases, J lost 7 bases, and 10 bases stayed unmatched. The CDR3 has 17 residues. The CDR3 region is CASSQDPPQGAREKLFF. The CDR3, as DNA: TGCGCCAGCAGCCAAGATCCCCCTCAGGGGGCGCGTGAAAAACTGTTTTTT.

The chain carries TRBV24-1 and TRBJ2-5, with a weak D call TRBD2 (5 bases). The CDR3 is 13 amino acids. The V gene's germline CDR1 is KGHDR and CDR2 SFDVKD. Trimming took 5 bases from V and 3 from J, leaving 9 bases between them. CDR3 nucleotides: TGTGCCACCAGTGGGTTGGGAGAAGAGACCCAGTACTTC. Translating gives CATSGLGEETQYF.

The rearrangement links TRBV2 to TRBJ1-5, with D hard to call. Trimming stripped 9 bases from V and 10 bases from J, with 16 bases between. Germline CDR1 is SNHLY and CDR2 is FYNNEI. The CDR3 has 12 residues. The DNA for the CDR3 is TGTGCCAGTGGGAGTGGAAGTAATCCCCAGCATTTT. Translating it yields CASGSGSNPQHF.

J is TRBJ2-1 and V is TRBV11-1, with TRBD1 matching 8 bases. Germline CDR1 is SGHAT and CDR2 is FQDESV (reference sequence). CDR3 length equals 16 residues. J gave up 8 bases and V 5 bases, and 14 bases lay outside the gene matches. The CDR3 sequence is CASSHFGRQGRHEQFF. DNA of the CDR3: TGTGCCAGCAGCCACTTCGGGCGACAGGGGCGGCATGAGCAGTTCTTC. The whole variable domain, remainder taken from reference TRBV11-1 and TRBJ2-1, is EAEVAQSPRYKITEKSQAVAFWCDPISGHATLYWYRQILGQGPELLVQFQDESVVDDSQLPKDRFSAERLKGVDSTLKIQPAELGDSAMYLCASSHFGRQGRHEQFFGPGTRLTVL.

The chain employs TRBV6-5 and TRBJ2-4; D is undetermined. The CDR3 has 14 residues. Germline-derived CDR1 and CDR2 are MNHEY and SVGAGI. V lost 2 bases and J 0 bases, leaving 5 bases between the germline ends. CDR3 region: CASSYGLAKNIQYF. The CDR3 DNA reads as TGTGCCAGCAGTTACGGGCTAGCCAAAAACATTCAGTACTTC.

The rearrangement links TRBV11-2 to TRBJ2-1; 9 bases match TRBD2. This CDR3 has 15 amino acids. Germline V gives CDR1 SGHAT, CDR2 FQNNGV. Trimming cost V 1 base and J 8 bases; bases outside gene matches: 6. The chain's CDR3 is CASSLGGRAHDEQFF. The CDR3, as DNA: TGTGCCAGCAGCTTAGGCGGGAGGGCCCACGATGAGCAGTTCTTC.

This clone was counted a few times. CDR3 coding DNA: TGTGCCAGCAGCCAACCGGGACACTCCTACGAGCAGTACTTC. Its protein is CASSQPGHSYEQYF. This chain links TRBV3-1 (or the pseudogene TRBV3-2) with TRBJ2-7, with D perhaps matching TRBD1 (6 bases). Trimming shortened V by 2 bases and J by 0 bases, and 8 bases separated the two germline ends. The CDR3 consists of 14 residues. CDR1 and CDR2 from the germline V gene are LGHDT and YNNKEL (reference sequence).

The chain links TRBV7-6 to TRBJ1-4; D not resolved. The CDR3 contains 17 residues. Trimming left V 5 bases short and J 0 bases short, with 16 bases between. Germline V gene sequence: CDR1 SGHVS, CDR2 FNYEAQ. The CDR3 sequence: CASSHKGLIATNEKLFF. In nucleotides, the CDR3 is TGTGCCAGCAGCCACAAAGGACTCATCGCAACTAATGAAAAACTGTTTTTT.

A single count supports this clone. This chain joins TRBV7-9 and TRBJ2-1; D is perhaps TRBD2 (5 bases). The germline gives CDR1 SEHNR, CDR2 FQNEAQ (reference sequence). V was clipped by 5 bases and J by 7 bases, with 18 bases between them. The CDR3 sequence is 15 residues long. CDR3 sequence (DNA): TGTGCCAGCAGCCTCGACTACGCCGGACGGAATGAGCAGTTCTTC. Translating gives CASSLDYAGRNEQFF.